Listed below are T cell receptor beta chains from one sample, sequenced in a study of blood T cell repertoires in COVID-19. The method was immunoSEQ multiplex PCR; TCRdb's version includes in-frame clones alone and lacks a portion of them. The table includes around 150,000 clones, about 80% detected once. Material: peripheral blood. The source of these receptors is a human donor in a cohort sampled during active COVID-19. Each CDR3 is given with its conserved first and last residue. A D gene is named only where the DNA matches it firmly. Size is omitted from some rows. Given values are once, few, many or a class for expanded clones.

J: TRBJ2-2; size: -; D: -; V: TRBV9; CDR3: CASSPRGLGTGELFF; DNA: TGTGCCAGCAGCCCGCGAGGGCTTGGAACCGGGGAGCTGTTTTTT
J: TRBJ2-7; size: -; D: -; V: TRBV21-1; CDR3: CASSKGRLYEQYF; DNA: TGTGCCAGCAGCAAAGGCAGATTATACGAGCAGTACTTC
J: TRBJ1-3; size: -; D: -; V: TRBV21-1; CDR3: CASSWGGTLSGNTIYF; DNA: TGTGCCAGCAGCTGGGGCGGGACGCTCTCTGGAAACACCATATATTTT
J: TRBJ2-1; size: -; D: TRBD1; V: TRBV7-2; CDR3: CASSLAGTGRYNEQFF; DNA: TGTGCCAGCAGCTTAGCCGGGACAGGCCGCTACAATGAGCAGTTCTTC
J: TRBJ2-2; size: -; D: TRBD1; V: TRBV4-2; CDR3: CASSQWTGDTGELFF; DNA: TGTGCCAGCAGCCAATGGACAGGGGACACCGGGGAGCTGTTTTTT
J: TRBJ2-7; size: -; D: TRBD1; V: TRBV3-1/TRBV3-2; CDR3: CASSAGTGSDEQYF; DNA: TGTGCCAGCAGCGCCGGGACAGGTAGCGACGAGCAGTACTTC
J: TRBJ2-3; size: -; D: TRBD1; V: TRBV5-1; CDR3: CASSLWGTGGADTQYF; DNA: TGCGCCAGCAGCCTATGGGGGACAGGGGGCGCAGATACGCAGTATTTT
J: TRBJ2-7; size: -; D: -; V: TRBV11-3; CDR3: CASSNRYEQYF; DNA: TGTGCCAGCAGTAACAGGTACGAGCAGTACTTC
J: TRBJ2-5; size: -; D: -; V: TRBV5-1; CDR3: CASSLAVSRETQYF; DNA: TGCGCCAGCAGCTTGGCAGTTAGCCGGGAGACCCAGTACTTC
J: TRBJ2-3; size: -; D: TRBD2; V: TRBV29-1; CDR3: CSVITTGTSPSTDTQYF; DNA: TGCAGCGTTATCACAACCGGGACTAGCCCTAGCACAGATACGCAGTATTTT
J: TRBJ2-5; size: -; D: -; V: TRBV5-1; CDR3: CASSLTQTVAETQYF; DNA: TGCGCCAGCAGCTTAACCCAGACAGTTGCAGAGACCCAGTACTTC
J: TRBJ1-2; size: -; D: TRBD1; V: TRBV3-1/TRBV3-2; CDR3: CASSPGTDYGYTF; DNA: TGTGCCAGCAGTCCCGGGACAGATTATGGCTACACCTTC
J: TRBJ1-1; size: -; D: -; V: TRBV11-3; CDR3: CASSPGRLNTEAFF; DNA: TGTGCCAGCAGCCCCGGGAGGCTGAACACTGAAGCTTTCTTT
J: TRBJ2-3; size: -; D: TRBD1; V: TRBV5-1; CDR3: CASSHTGVADTQYF; DNA: TGCGCCAGCAGCCATACAGGGGTCGCAGATACGCAGTATTTT
J: TRBJ2-7; size: once; D: TRBD2; V: TRBV28; CDR3: CASSSHQAGRSYEQYF; DNA: TGTGCCAGCAGCTCTCATCAAGCCGGGAGGTCATACGAGCAGTACTTC
J: TRBJ2-3; size: -; D: TRBD1; V: TRBV7-2; CDR3: CASSSRGQTTDTQYF; DNA: TGTGCCAGCAGTTCCAGGGGACAGACCACAGATACGCAGTATTTT
J: TRBJ1-5; size: few; D: TRBD1; V: TRBV28; CDR3: CASSNSGGMDQPQHF; DNA: TGTGCCAGCAGTAACTCAGGGGGCATGGATCAGCCCCAGCATTTT
J: TRBJ2-5; size: -; D: TRBD2; V: TRBV19; CDR3: CASSIDGGAETQYF; DNA: TGTGCCAGTAGTATAGACGGGGGGGCTGAGACCCAGTACTTC
J: TRBJ2-5; size: many; D: TRBD2; V: TRBV5-1; CDR3: CASSLFSGGDKTQYF; DNA: TGCGCCAGCAGCTTGTTTAGCGGGGGGGATAAGACCCAGTACTTC
J: TRBJ2-7; size: few; D: -; V: TRBV3-1/TRBV3-2; CDR3: CASSPRTGTPPYEQYF; DNA: TGTGCCAGCAGCCCCCGGACCGGGACTCCCCCCTACGAGCAGTACTTC
J: TRBJ2-7; size: -; D: -; V: TRBV19; CDR3: CASSPDTMNGEQYF; DNA: TGTGCCAGTAGTCCGGACACTATGAATGGCGAGCAGTACTTC
J: TRBJ1-1; size: -; D: TRBD1; V: TRBV11-3; CDR3: CASSKGDRGNTEAFF; DNA: TGTGCCAGCAGCAAAGGCGACAGGGGGAACACTGAAGCTTTCTTT
J: TRBJ2-7; size: -; D: -; V: TRBV28; CDR3: CASSWRGAPYEQYF; DNA: TGTGCCAGTTCCTGGCGAGGAGCTCCCTACGAGCAGTACTTC
J: TRBJ1-5; size: -; D: -; V: TRBV5-5; CDR3: CASSGDGGNQPQHF; DNA: TGTGCCAGCAGCGGGGACGGGGGTAATCAGCCCCAGCATTTT